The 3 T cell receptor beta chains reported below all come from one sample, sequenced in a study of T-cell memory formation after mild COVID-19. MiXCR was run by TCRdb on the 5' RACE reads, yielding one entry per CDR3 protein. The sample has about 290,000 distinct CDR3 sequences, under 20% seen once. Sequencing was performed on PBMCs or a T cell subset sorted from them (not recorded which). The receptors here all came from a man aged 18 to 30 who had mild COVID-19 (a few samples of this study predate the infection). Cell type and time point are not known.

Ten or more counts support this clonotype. The CDR3 nucleotides read TGTGCCAGCAGAAGGGGGCTGAGCACTGAAGCTTTCTTT. Protein sequence: CASRRGLSTEAFF. The chain couples TRBV12-3 or TRBV12-4 to TRBJ1-1; 7 bases are a match to TRBD1. The ends lost 6 bases at V and 4 bases at J; junction bases unmatched: 5. This CDR3 is 13 amino acids long.

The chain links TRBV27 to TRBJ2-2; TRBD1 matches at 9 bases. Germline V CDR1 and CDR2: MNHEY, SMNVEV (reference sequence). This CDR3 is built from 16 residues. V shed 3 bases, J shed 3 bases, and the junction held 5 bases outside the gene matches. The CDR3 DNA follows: TGTGCCAGCAGTTTCATGACAGGGGGATACACCGGGGAGCTGTTTTTT. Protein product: CASSFMTGGYTGELFF.

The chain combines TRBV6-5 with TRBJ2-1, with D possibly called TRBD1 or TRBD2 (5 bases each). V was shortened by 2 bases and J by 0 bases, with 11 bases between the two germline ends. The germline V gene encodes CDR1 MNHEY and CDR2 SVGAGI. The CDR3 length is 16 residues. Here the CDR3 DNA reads TGTGCCAGCAGTTACCCGGGGCGGAGCTCCTACAATGAGCAGTTCTTC. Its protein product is CASSYPGRSSYNEQFF.